This entry concerns a single TCR beta chain. Its target is unknown. This CDR3 has 14 amino acids. With 6 bases removed from V and 5 bases from J, the gap between germline ends came to 11 bases. The sample originates from a study of CD8+CD57+ T cells in acquired aplastic anemia. Turning to the study itself: Across the sorted CD4+ and CD8+ cells, DNA amounts averaged about 3 ug. In CD4+ cells, healthy donors produced an average of approximately 11 million reads. Study-wide results and caveats: In common between the patients and the controls were around 30 CD8+ CDR3 sequences.

Profiling that covered TCR beta VDJ and CDR3 relied on genomic DNA as its template. TCRdb re-derived calls from the reads in MiXCR, one entry per CDR3 protein. The data show roughly 420,000 distinct CDR3 sequences, with around 68% seen just once and 4% held by the top ten. The sequence was obtained from a human donor in good health, serving as a control. The V gene is TRBV12-3 or TRBV12-4, the J gene TRBJ1-6, with a possible D match to TRBD1 (6 bases). The sequencing sample was made of sorted CD4+, CD8+, or CD8+CD57+ T cells (not recorded which) from PBMCs. CDR3 residues: CASRGGQHNSPLHF. CDR3 coding DNA: TGTGCCAGCAGGGGAGGACAGCATAATTCACCCCTCCACTTT.